This is a list of T cell receptor beta chains from one sample in a study of blood T cells in healthy people across ages. TCRdb re-called the 5' RACE reads with MiXCR, one entry per CDR3 protein. The table includes about a million distinct CDR3 sequences, just over 50% detected once. The sequenced sample consisted of blood. The origin of the receptors is a woman aged 55-70 years in good health. Both conserved end residues are part of each CDR3. A D gene is named only where the DNA matches it firmly. Part of the rows lack a size; the others show once, few, many or a class for expanded clones.

v_gene	abundance	d_gene	j_gene	CDR3aa	CDR3nt
TRBV29-1	NA	NA	TRBJ2-3	CSGTPRTDTQYF	TGCAGCGGTACGCCTCGCACAGATACGCAGTATTTT
TRBV4-2	NA	NA	TRBJ2-6	CASSQEPAESSGANVLTF	TGTGCCAGCAGCCAAGAACCAGCGGAATCCTCTGGGGCCAACGTCCTGACTTTC
TRBV28	NA	TRBD2	TRBJ2-3	CASSRRGGRLNTQYF	TGTGCCAGCAGTAGGAGAGGCGGGAGGTTAAATACGCAGTATTTT
TRBV6-5	NA	TRBD1	TRBJ2-7	CASSRQGHSYEQYF	TGTGCCAGCAGCAGACAGGGGCACTCCTACGAGCAGTACTTC
TRBV7-6	NA	NA	TRBJ2-6	CASSSRTFLSGANVLTF	TGTGCCAGCAGCTCCCGGACGTTCCTCTCTGGGGCCAACGTCCTGACTTTC
TRBV5-5	NA	TRBD2	TRBJ2-7	CASAPGTSPYEQYF	TGTGCCAGCGCCCCCGGGACTAGTCCCTACGAGCAGTACTTC
TRBV27	NA	NA	TRBJ2-1	CASSFDGRREQFF	TGTGCCAGCAGTTTTGACGGGAGACGTGAGCAGTTCTTC
TRBV18	NA	TRBD2	TRBJ2-4	CASSPNLLAVAKNIQYF	TGTGCCAGCTCACCAAACCTTCTAGCGGTCGCCAAAAACATTCAGTACTTC
TRBV18	few	TRBD1	TRBJ1-5	CASSPGQGTNQPQHF	TGTGCCAGCTCCCCGGGACAGGGGACGAATCAGCCCCAGCATTTT
TRBV9	NA	NA	TRBJ1-2	CASSVANTLVYGYTF	TGTGCCAGCAGCGTAGCTAACACCCTTGTCTATGGCTACACCTTC
TRBV28	NA	TRBD1	TRBJ2-5	CASSGRTGGLREQYF	TGTGCCAGCAGTGGAAGGACAGGGGGGCTGCGGGAGCAGTACTTC
TRBV2	NA	TRBD1	TRBJ2-5	CASRRTGFDSETQYF	TGTGCCAGCAGAAGGACAGGGTTTGATTCGGAGACCCAGTACTTC
TRBV24-1	NA	TRBD2	TRBJ2-1	CATSDPGGPNEQFF	TGTGCCACCAGTGATCCGGGAGGGCCGAATGAGCAGTTCTTC
TRBV25-1	NA	NA	TRBJ2-1	CASNSPVNEQFF	TGTGCCAGCAACTCCCCGGTGAATGAGCAGTTCTTC
TRBV2	NA	TRBD2	TRBJ2-3	CASSVAGANTDTQYF	TGTGCCAGCAGTGTAGCGGGAGCAAACACAGATACGCAGTATTTT
TRBV5-1	NA	NA	TRBJ1-1	CASSPGSRVDTEAFF	TGCGCCAGCAGCCCCGGGTCCAGGGTTGACACTGAAGCTTTCTTT
TRBV3-1	many	NA	TRBJ2-5	CASSPGRETQYF	TGTGCCAGCTCACCAGGGAGAGAGACCCAGTACTTC
TRBV4-1	NA	NA	TRBJ1-1	CASSPGDRAEAFF	TGCGCCAGCAGCCCGGGGGATCGGGCTGAAGCTTTCTTT
TRBV4-1	once	NA	TRBJ2-1	CASSQDLRREQFF	TGCGCCAGCAGCCAAGATTTGCGACGTGAGCAGTTCTTC
TRBV5-1	NA	TRBD2	TRBJ2-1	CASSLPGGDEQFF	TGCGCCAGCAGTTTGCCGGGAGGGGATGAGCAGTTCTTC
TRBV20-1	NA	NA	TRBJ2-1	CSAKILKGNNKQFF	TGCAGTGCTAAGATCCTAAAGGGCAACAATAAGCAGTTCTTC
TRBV5-6	NA	NA	TRBJ2-1	CASSLVGSSYEQFF	TGTGCCAGCAGCTTGGTGGGTAGCTCCTATGAGCAGTTCTTC
TRBV3-1	NA	NA	TRBJ1-2	CASSQVPTTRNYGYTF	TGTGCCAGCAGCCAGGTCCCTACGACAAGGAACTATGGTTACACCTTC
TRBV11-2	NA	NA	TRBJ2-3	CASSTLTSTDTQYF	TGTGCCAGCAGCACCCTGACTAGTACAGATACGCAGTATTTT
TRBV20-1	NA	TRBD1	TRBJ2-7	CSAKYRDRAAEQYF	TGCAGTGCTAAGTACCGGGACAGGGCAGCCGAGCAGTACTTC
TRBV27	NA	NA	TRBJ2-3	CASRVGIAETDTQYF	TGTGCCAGCAGAGTCGGGATCGCGGAAACAGATACGCAGTATTTT
TRBV5-5	NA	NA	TRBJ2-7	CASEGIGGGEQYF	TGTGCCAGCGAGGGGATTGGGGGTGGCGAGCAGTACTTC
TRBV11-3	few	NA	TRBJ2-6	CASSLGEPGANVLTF	TGTGCCAGCAGCTTAGGGGAACCTGGGGCCAACGTCCTGACTTTC
TRBV27	once	NA	TRBJ2-7	CASSSFDNRGGWYEQYF	TGTGCCAGCAGTTCATTTGACAATAGGGGGGGGTGGTACGAGCAGTACTTC
TRBV10-3	NA	TRBD2	TRBJ2-3	CAIRGLAGEEDTQYF	TGTGCCATCAGGGGACTAGCGGGAGAAGAAGATACGCAGTATTTT
TRBV20-1	NA	TRBD2	TRBJ2-7	CSARDPAGPPSEQYF	TGCAGTGCTAGAGATCCAGCGGGACCCCCCTCCGAGCAGTACTTC
TRBV2	few	NA	TRBJ2-6	CASSWAHGSSSGANVLTF	TGTGCCAGCAGTTGGGCCCACGGCTCAAGCTCTGGGGCCAACGTCCTGACTTTC
TRBV20-1	NA	NA	TRBJ2-2	CSARAGGSANTGELFF	TGCAGTGCTAGGGCCGGAGGTAGCGCGAACACCGGGGAGCTGTTTTTT
TRBV2	NA	TRBD2	TRBJ2-7	CASSATLTSHGRFEQYF	TGTGCCAGCAGCGCAACCCTTACTAGCCACGGGAGGTTCGAGCAGTACTTC
TRBV29-1	NA	NA	TRBJ2-1	CSVENSYGYEQFF	TGCAGCGTTGAGAACTCCTATGGCTACGAGCAGTTCTTC
TRBV20-1	NA	NA	TRBJ2-3	CSADGHSLTDTQYF	TGCAGTGCTGACGGACACTCGCTCACAGATACGCAGTATTTT
TRBV6-2/TRBV6-3	NA	NA	TRBJ2-3	CASSYGGLADTQYF	TGTGCCAGCAGTTACGGAGGGCTCGCAGATACGCAGTATTTT
TRBV7-2	few	TRBD2	TRBJ2-1	CASRSPGRAYNEQFF	TGTGCCAGCAGATCCCCTGGGAGGGCCTACAATGAGCAGTTCTTC
TRBV20-1	NA	NA	TRBJ2-7	CSADPAENSYEQYF	TGCAGTGCCGACCCAGCGGAGAACTCCTACGAGCAGTACTTC
TRBV7-9	few	NA	TRBJ2-7	CASSPLQPSYEQYF	TGTGCCAGCAGCCCTCTACAACCCTCCTACGAGCAGTACTTC
TRBV28	NA	TRBD1	TRBJ1-1	CASEGQFYTEAFF	TGTGCCAGCGAGGGACAGTTTTACACTGAAGCTTTCTTT
TRBV11-2	few	NA	TRBJ2-7	CASSLEVGANYEQYF	TGTGCCAGCAGCTTAGAGGTGGGGGCAAACTACGAGCAGTACTTC
TRBV20-1	NA	TRBD2	TRBJ2-7	CSAERLAGTYEQYF	TGCAGTGCGGAACGACTAGCGGGAACCTACGAGCAGTACTTC
TRBV20-1	few	NA	TRBJ1-2	CSARDRTSRGYGYTF	TGCAGTGCTAGAGATCGGACAAGCCGTGGCTATGGCTACACCTTC
TRBV7-9	NA	TRBD2	TRBJ2-5	CASSCIAGETQYF	TGTGCCAGCAGCTGCATAGCGGGAGAGACCCAGTACTTC
TRBV5-6	NA	NA	TRBJ2-7	CASSFYSGTSYEQYF	TGTGCCAGCAGCTTTTATAGCGGAACCTCCTACGAGCAGTACTTC
TRBV5-1	NA	TRBD2	TRBJ2-1	CASHSTSGSSYNEQFF	TGCGCCAGCCACTCAACTAGCGGGAGCTCCTACAATGAGCAGTTCTTC
TRBV28	NA	NA	TRBJ2-5	CASRPDGSIRETQYF	TGTGCCAGCAGGCCCGACGGATCCATCAGGGAGACCCAGTACTTC
TRBV3-1	once	NA	TRBJ1-2	CASSKNYPSGADYGYTF	TGTGCCAGCAGCAAGAACTACCCCTCGGGGGCCGACTATGGCTACACCTTC
TRBV5-1	NA	NA	TRBJ2-7	CASSGLRTGSEQYF	TGCGCCAGCAGCGGGTTAAGGACGGGTAGCGAGCAGTACTTC
TRBV7-2	few	NA	TRBJ2-3	CASSLGHPSTDTQYF	TGTGCCAGCAGCTTGGGACACCCCAGCACAGATACGCAGTATTTT
TRBV20-1	NA	NA	TRBJ1-2	CRGPGGWYGYTF	TGCAGAGGGCCCGGGGGTTGGTATGGCTACACCTTC
TRBV12-3/TRBV12-4	NA	NA	TRBJ2-3	CASKKEALSTDTQYF	TGTGCCAGCAAAAAGGAAGCGCTAAGCACAGATACGCAGTATTTT
TRBV4-3	few	TRBD1	TRBJ2-3	CASSLQGQGPDTQYF	TGCGCCAGCAGCCTACAGGGACAGGGGCCAGATACGCAGTATTTT
TRBV6-2/TRBV6-3	NA	NA	TRBJ2-1	CASSYSRETNEQFF	TGTGCCAGCAGTTACTCCCGGGAGACCAATGAGCAGTTCTTC
TRBV10-2	once	NA	TRBJ2-3	CASSESITGPDTQYF	TGCGCCAGCAGTGAGTCGATCACCGGACCAGATACGCAGTATTTT
TRBV18	NA	NA	TRBJ1-2	CASSPQSSNYGYTF	TGTGCCAGCTCACCGCAGTCTTCTAACTATGGCTACACCTTC
TRBV3-1	NA	NA	TRBJ1-4	CASSRGTPNEKLFF	TGTGCCAGCAGCCGCGGGACACCGAATGAAAAACTGTTTTTT